This TCR beta chain came from a study of early T cells in non-severe SARS-CoV-2 infection. Study findings and constraints: CD4 and private specificities were missed by VDJdb matching, which favored anti-spike CD8 responses.

This clonotype was observed a few times. Its antigen is still unknown. V lost 4 bases and J lost 7, with 19 bases in between. Germline V gives CDR1 SGHVS, CDR2 FQNEAQ. This CDR3 spans 16 amino acids. In the library, individual cDNA molecules carried attached unique molecular identifiers. Each CDR3 protein gets one entry after TCRdb re-called the 5' RACE reads with MiXCR. The sample consists of about 59,000 distinct CDR3 sequences, approximately 11% of them appearing once. Sequencing used whole blood. This chain joins TRBV7-8 and TRBJ1-4; D might be TRBD1 (6 bases). The clonotype comes from an adult who was a healthcare worker with PCR-confirmed SARS-CoV-2 infection or an uninfected control (not recorded which). The chain's CDR3 is CASSSDPTGAGEKLFF. The CDR3 coding sequence is TGTGCCAGCAGCTCAGACCCTACGGGGGCGGGTGAAAAACTGTTTTTT.